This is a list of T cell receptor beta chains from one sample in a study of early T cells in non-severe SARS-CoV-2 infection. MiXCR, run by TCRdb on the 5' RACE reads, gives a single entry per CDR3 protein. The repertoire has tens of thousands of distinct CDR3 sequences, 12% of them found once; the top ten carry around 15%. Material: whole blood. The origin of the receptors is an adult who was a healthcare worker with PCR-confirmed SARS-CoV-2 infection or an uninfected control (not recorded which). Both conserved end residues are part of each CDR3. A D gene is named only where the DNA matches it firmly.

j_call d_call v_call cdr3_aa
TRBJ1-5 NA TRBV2 CVSSADGGNQPQHF
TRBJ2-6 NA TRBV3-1 CASSQGRISSGANVLTF
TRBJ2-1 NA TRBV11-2 CASSLDPDAEQFF
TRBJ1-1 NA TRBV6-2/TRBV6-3 CASSPGRMNTEAFF
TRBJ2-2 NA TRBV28 CASSTVRGELFF
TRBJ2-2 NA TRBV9 CASTRRPENTGELFF
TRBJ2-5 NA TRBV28 CASSKHGTQGGTQYF
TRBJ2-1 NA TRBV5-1 CASSSFGTTYNEQFF
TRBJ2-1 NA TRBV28 CASSLGTVNEQFF
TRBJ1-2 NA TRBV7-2 CASSSGRRYGYTF
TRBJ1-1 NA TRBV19 CASSIADGEAFF
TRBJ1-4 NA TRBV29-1 CSVEDQGSEKLFF
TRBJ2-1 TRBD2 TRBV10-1 CASSASGLNEQFF
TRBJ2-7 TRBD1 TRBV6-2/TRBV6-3 CASSQTGGFDEQYF
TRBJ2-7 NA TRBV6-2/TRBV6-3 CASSYSLVQYEQYF
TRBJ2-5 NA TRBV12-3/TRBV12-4 CASSFRPERSRETQYF
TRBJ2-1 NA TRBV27 CASSLLGINEQFF
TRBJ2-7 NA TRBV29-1 CSARYNYEQYF
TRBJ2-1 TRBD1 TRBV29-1 CSVGDRVDYNEQFF
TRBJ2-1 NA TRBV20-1 CSASTGTGYNEQFF
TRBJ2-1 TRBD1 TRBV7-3 CASSPAGTGVYNEQFF